The rows below give T cell receptor beta chains drawn from one sample of a study of blood T cell repertoires in COVID-19. Sequencing was performed with immunoSEQ multiplex PCR; in TCRdb, only in-frame clones are kept and a portion is missing. The sample has about 30,000 clones, 89% seen once. The sample consisted of peripheral blood. The source is a human donor in a cohort sampled during active COVID-19. Both conserved end residues are part of each CDR3. The D gene is left open where the match is weak. Size is stated for part of the rows, as once, few or many counts, or as a class when the clone is expanded.

D gene	V gene	clone size	J gene	CDR3 length	CDR3 DNA	CDR3 protein
.	TRBV2	.	TRBJ2-7	13	TGTGCCAGCAGCCTGTCGGAGGGCGAAGAGCAGTACTTC	CASSLSEGEEQYF
TRBD1	TRBV11-3	.	TRBJ1-3	16	TGTGCCAGCAGCACGCGACAGGGCAACTCTGGAAACACCATATATTTT	CASSTRQGNSGNTIYF
.	TRBV28	.	TRBJ1-3	14	TGTGCCAGCAGTTTATCAGGGGCTGGAAACACCATATATTTT	CASSLSGAGNTIYF
.	TRBV6-6	.	TRBJ2-5	13	TGTGCCAGCAGCCAGGGGAGGGTGGAGACCCAGTACTTC	CASSQGRVETQYF
.	TRBV7-2	.	TRBJ1-2	15	TGTGCCAGCAGCTTAGCCTTCCAGGGTTTGGATGGCTACACCTTC	CASSLAFQGLDGYTF
.	TRBV3-1/TRBV3-2	.	TRBJ1-3	16	TGTGCCAGCAGCCAAGGTACCGGGTACTCTGGAAACACCATATATTTT	CASSQGTGYSGNTIYF
.	TRBV19	.	TRBJ1-2	14	TGTGCCAGCCAGGGGACCCTTCTTAACTATGGCTACACCTTC	CASQGTLLNYGYTF
TRBD2	TRBV7-9	.	TRBJ2-5	15	TGTGCCAGCAGCTTAGATGGTAGCGGGGAAGAGACCCAGTACTTC	CASSLDGSGEETQYF
.	TRBV7-8	.	TRBJ2-5	13	TGTGCCAGCAGCCACAGGGATTTGGAGACCCAGTACTTC	CASSHRDLETQYF
.	TRBV9	.	TRBJ2-1	15	TGTGCCAGCAGCGTAGGGCGGAGCTCCTACAATGAGCAGTTCTTC	CASSVGRSSYNEQFF
.	TRBV6-1	.	TRBJ1-2	13	TGTGCCAGCAGTGAAGCTGCAGTCTATGGCTACACCTTC	CASSEAAVYGYTF
TRBD1	TRBV5-6	.	TRBJ2-6	17	TGTGCCAGCAGCTCGGACAGGGGTGGCTCTGGGGCCAACGTCCTGACTTTC	CASSSDRGGSGANVLTF
.	TRBV19	.	TRBJ2-3	13	TGTGCCAGTAGTATTCCGCGGGGAGATACGCAGTATTTT	CASSIPRGDTQYF
TRBD1	TRBV20-1	.	TRBJ1-3	13	TGCAGTGCTACTGACAGGGCGGAAAACACCATATATTTT	CSATDRAENTIYF
.	TRBV7-3	.	TRBJ2-2	14	TGTGCCAGCAGCTTAATGTCGGTCCCCGGGGAGCTGTTTTTT	CASSLMSVPGELFF
.	TRBV5-4	.	TRBJ1-6	15	TGTGCCAGCAGCTTAGGAGGGCAGTGGTATTCACCCCTCCACTTT	CASSLGGQWYSPLHF
.	TRBV18	.	TRBJ1-3	15	TGTGCCAGCGCATCGGGCAGGGCGGATGGAAACACCATATATTTT	CASASGRADGNTIYF
.	TRBV5-4	.	TRBJ2-7	16	TGTGCCAGTGCTTCGGGTCGGAGCGGGTTCTGGGACGAGCAGTACTTC	CASASGRSGFWDEQYF
.	TRBV9	.	TRBJ2-3	13	TGTGCCAGCAGCCCGCAGGGAATAGATACGCAGTATTTT	CASSPQGIDTQYF
TRBD1	TRBV6-6	few	TRBJ2-7	15	TGTGCCAGCAAGAAGGGGGCGTCGGCTACCTACGAGCAGTACTTC	CASKKGASATYEQYF
TRBD1	TRBV6-2/TRBV6-3	.	TRBJ2-5	14	TGTGCCAGCAGTTCAGGGACAGACCAAGAGACCCAGTACTTC	CASSSGTDQETQYF
TRBD1	TRBV5-5	.	TRBJ2-3	14	TGTGCCAGCAGCTGGGGACAGAGCACAGATACGCAGTATTTT	CASSWGQSTDTQYF